One sample yielded the 26 T cell receptor beta chains listed below, sequenced in a study of CD8+ T cells in alopecia areata. Treatment noted: oral pan-JAK inhibitor, 5-10 mg twice daily. Extracted RNA was reverse transcribed, and the resulting cDNA served as sequencing template. TCRdb keeps only in-frame clones here, not all; method: immunoSEQ multiplex PCR. The sample has fewer than 150,000 clones; 56% are singletons. The sequences come from CD4+ T cells sorted from blood, collected at week 24, from a patient treated with tofacitinib. The source is a human donor with alopecia areata.

This chain uses TRBV4-1 with TRBJ2-7; TRBD1 is a possible D gene (5 bases). Trimming took off 1 base at V and 7 bases at J, with 20 bases between the two ends. This CDR3 region has 16 residues. CDR1 is MGHRA and CDR2 is YSYEKL in the germline V gene. CDR3 sequence (DNA): TGCGCCAGCAGCCAAGTCAATCTCGTATCAGGGTTGGAGCAGTACTTC. It translates to CASSQVNLVSGLEQYF.

This chain uses TRBV7-8 with TRBJ2-3; D perhaps matches TRBD1 (5 bases). The CDR3 contains 13 residues. Trimming cost V 1 base and J 4 bases, with 6 bases left between them. The V gene's germline CDR1 is SGHVS and CDR2 FQNEAQ. The CDR3 reads CASSLGQSDTQYF. In nucleotides, the CDR3 is TGTGCCAGCAGCTTAGGACAGTCAGATACGCAGTATTTT.

This clone was found once. The chain is built from TRBV18 and TRBJ2-1, with D possibly matching TRBD2 (6 bases). The V end lost 2 bases, the J end lost 7 bases, and 15 bases lay between the germline ends. Germline-derived CDR1 and CDR2 are KGHSH and LQKENI. This CDR3 has 15 amino acids. The CDR3, as DNA: TGTGCCAGCTCACCAGGGAGGCCTCTGGGGAATGAGCAGTTCTTC. It yields the protein CASSPGRPLGNEQFF.

V gene TRBV5-1 combines with J gene TRBJ2-2; the D gene is possibly TRBD1 (5 bases). This CDR3 contains 14 residues. From germline, CDR1 is SGHRS and CDR2 YFSETQ. V lost 5 bases, J lost 3 bases, and 11 bases lay in between. CDR3 protein: CASRRQGHTGELFF. CDR3 nucleotide sequence: TGCGCCAGCAGGAGGCAGGGCCACACCGGGGAGCTGTTTTTT. Full variable domain (rest looked up from reference TRBV5-1 and TRBJ2-2): KAGVTQTPRYLIKTRGQQVTLSCSPISGHRSVSWYQQTPGQGLQFLFEYFSETQRNKGNFPGRFSGRQFSNSRSEMNVSTLELGDSALYLCASRRQGHTGELFFGEGSRLTVL.

V gene TRBV7-9 combines with J gene TRBJ2-1; 7 bases fit TRBD1. The CDR3 has 13 amino acids. Per germline, CDR1 SEHNR and CDR2 FQNEAQ (reference sequence). The V segment lost 2 bases and the J segment 7 bases; nucleotides outside the gene matches: 2. CDR3: CASSLTGVNEQFF. CDR3 nucleotides: TGTGCCAGCAGCTTAACAGGGGTTAATGAGCAGTTCTTC.

The chain is built from TRBV29-1 and TRBJ1-2; 7 bases match TRBD1. V lost 4 bases, J lost 7 bases, and 6 bases stayed unmatched. The CDR3 consists of 12 residues. The germline V gene has CDR1 SQVTM and CDR2 ANQGSEA. Written as DNA, the CDR3 is TGCAGCGTTGCTCCAGGGGGAAGTGGCTACACCTTC. It encodes CSVAPGGSGYTF.

The chain carries TRBV2 and TRBJ2-3, with no clear D. V dropped 10 bases and J dropped 2 bases, with 16 bases sitting between them. The CDR3 is made up of 14 amino acids. Looked up from germline, CDR1 is SNHLY and CDR2 is FYNNEI. The CDR3 spells CATRMGSITDTQYF. The CDR3 DNA sequence: TGTGCCACACGGATGGGCTCCATCACAGATACGCAGTATTTT.

Only a few counts were recorded for this clone. V and J are TRBV29-1 and TRBJ2-5; perhaps D is TRBD1 or TRBD2 (5 bases each). The germline V gene encodes CDR1 SQVTM and CDR2 ANQGSEA. CDR3 length equals 13 residues. The CDR3, as DNA: TGCACCCTTCGGTCGGGGCCCCAAGAGACCCAGTACTTC. Amino acids: CTLRSGPQETQYF.

The rearrangement uses TRBV5-1 and TRBJ1-1; D may be TRBD1 (6 bases). The CDR3 runs to 11 residues. V shed 5 bases and J shed 8 bases, with 10 bases lying between them. Germline V gives CDR1 SGHRS, CDR2 YFSETQ. This CDR3 reads CASRLGTEAFF. CDR3 DNA: TGCGCCAGCAGACTCGGGACAGAAGCTTTCTTT.

V and J are TRBV11-2 and TRBJ2-5; maybe TRBD2 (5 bases). Per germline, CDR1 SGHAT and CDR2 FQNNGV. Deletions cut 5 bases from V and 7 bases from J, with 17 bases between. The CDR3 is made up of 14 amino acids. The CDR3 loop is CASSPTDFSGTQYF. DNA for the CDR3: TGTGCCAGCAGCCCGACGGACTTCTCGGGGACCCAGTACTTC.

This clone was recorded a few times. J is TRBJ2-3 and V is TRBV5-6, with D unclear. V lost 4 bases and J 2 bases, leaving 17 bases between the germline ends. The CDR3 runs to 16 residues. Germline CDR1 reads SGHDT; CDR2 reads YYEEEE. The CDR3 here is CASSPPLARYTDTQYF. DNA for the CDR3: TGTGCCAGCAGCCCACCTTTGGCTAGGTACACAGATACGCAGTATTTT. Using reference TRBV5-6 and TRBJ2-3 for the parts outside the CDR3, the full variable domain is DAGVTQSPTHLIKTRGQQVTLRCSPKSGHDTVSWYQQALGQGPQFIFQYYEEEERQRGNFPDRFSGHQFPNYSSELNVNALLLGDSALYLCASSPPLARYTDTQYFGPGTRLTVL.

The chain links TRBV10-3 to TRBJ2-1, with D unresolved. Deletions cut 7 bases from V and 3 bases from J, with 13 bases between. The germline V gene encodes CDR1 ENHRY and CDR2 SYGVKD. This CDR3 is 14 amino acids long. Written as DNA, the CDR3 is TGTGCCATCACCTACTCGGATTTCTACAATGAGCAGTTCTTC. This gives the protein CAITYSDFYNEQFF.

This clone was seen a handful of times. The chain carries TRBV6-6 and TRBJ2-5; D may be TRBD1 (6 bases). Germline V lookup: CDR1 MNHNY, CDR2 SVGAGI (reference sequence). The CDR3 has 13 amino acids. With 5 bases removed from V and 5 bases from J, the gap between germline ends came to 12 bases. CDR3 sequence: CASSDQGQETQYF. CDR3 nucleotides: TGTGCCAGCAGTGACCAGGGGCAGGAGACCCAGTACTTC.

The CDR3 region is CASSENSGRQETQYF. DNA of the CDR3: TGTGCCAGCAGTGAAAATAGCGGCAGACAAGAGACCCAGTACTTC. This chain connects TRBV2 to TRBJ2-5; D may be TRBD2 (6 bases). This CDR3 is built from 15 residues. The germline V gene has CDR1 SNHLY and CDR2 FYNNEI. V was pared by 2 bases and J by 2 bases, with 12 bases between.

This chain connects TRBV7-9 to TRBJ1-2; D ambiguous. This CDR3 contains 11 residues. Germline V gene sequence: CDR1 SEHNR, CDR2 FQNEAQ (reference sequence). The V end was cut by 1 base, the J end by 6 bases, with 3 bases between. The CDR3 DNA follows: TGTGCCAGCAGCTTAGAGAATGGCTACACCTTC. Its protein product is CASSLENGYTF. Drawing the rest from reference TRBV7-9 and TRBJ1-2, the complete variable domain is DTGVSQNPRHKITKRGQNVTFRCDPISEHNRLYWYRQTLGQGPEFLTYFQNEAQLEKSRLLSDRFSAERPKGSFSTLEIQRTEQGDSAMYLCASSLENGYTFGSGTRLTVV.

This clone was counted only a few times. The CDR3 region is CAWSVSGTGYGYTF. As DNA, the CDR3 is TGTGCCTGGAGTGTATCGGGGACGGGCTATGGCTACACCTTC. The chain recombines TRBV30 with TRBJ1-2, with D perhaps matching TRBD1 (5 bases). The germline CDR1 and CDR2 sequences are GTSNPN and SVGIG (reference sequence). The CDR3 length is 14 residues. V was shortened by 0 bases and J by 4 bases, with 12 bases between the two germline ends.

This clone showed up just a few times. The CDR3 bases are TGCAGCGTTGCGAGTTCCGGCGGCACCCAGTACTTC. It encodes CSVASSGGTQYF. The chain is built from TRBV29-1 and TRBJ2-5; the D is unclear. This CDR3 is 12 amino acids long. V was pared by 4 bases and J by 8 bases, with 14 bases between. Germline values: CDR1 SQVTM, CDR2 ANQGSEA.

The chain couples TRBV25-1 to TRBJ2-5; 9 nucleotides agree with TRBD2. Per germline, CDR1 MGHDK and CDR2 SYGVNS. CDR3 size: 14 residues. V was clipped by 3 bases and J by 5 bases; unmatched bases: 4. DNA for the CDR3: TGTGCCAGCAGTGACCCTAGCGGGGACGAGACCCAGTACTTC. Encoded protein: CASSDPSGDETQYF.

The chain joins TRBV29-1 to TRBJ2-1; D remains unclear. V lost 4 bases and J 9 bases, leaving 10 bases between the germline ends. This CDR3 has 11 residues. Germline values: CDR1 SQVTM, CDR2 ANQGSEA. CDR3 in amino acids: CSVGQNSEQFF. DNA for the CDR3: TGCAGCGTTGGTCAGAACAGTGAGCAGTTCTTC.

The rearrangement joins TRBV13 to TRBJ2-3; the match to TRBD2 covers 8 bases. The CDR3 runs to 14 residues. The germline V gene has CDR1 PRHDT and CDR2 FYEKMQ (reference sequence). The V and J ends lost 4 bases and 1 base, in that order; junction bases with no gene match: 1. CDR3 loop: CASSSRGGTDTQYF. Here the CDR3 DNA reads TGTGCCAGCAGCTCGCGGGGGGGCACAGATACGCAGTATTTT.

The rearrangement joins TRBV29-1 to TRBJ2-1, with D possibly matching TRBD2 (5 bases). CDR3 length: 12 amino acids. V was pared by 2 bases and J by 7 bases, with 9 bases between. Germline V lookup: CDR1 SQVTM, CDR2 ANQGSEA. CDR3 residues: CSVERGNNEQFF. The CDR3 coding sequence is TGCAGCGTTGAAAGAGGGAATAATGAGCAGTTCTTC.

V gene TRBV14 combines with J gene TRBJ2-2; TRBD1 aligns across 8 bases. Germline trimming cut 1 base from V and 5 bases from J; bases unmatched to any gene: 0. Germline lookup yields CDR1 SGHDN and CDR2 FVKESK. This CDR3 contains 14 residues. The CDR3 reads CASSQGQGTGELFF. The CDR3 coding sequence is TGTGCCAGCAGCCAAGGACAGGGGACCGGGGAGCTGTTTTTT.

This clone was detected only a few times. The genes are TRBV4-1 and TRBJ1-2; a possible D gene is TRBD1 (5 bases). Germline loops: CDR1 MGHRA, CDR2 YSYEKL. The CDR3 is 15 amino acids. V was clipped by 4 bases and J by 4 bases, with 16 bases between them. For the CDR3, the DNA is TGCGCCAGCAGCCCAGACAGTGCTTATCGCTATGGCTACACCTTC. Amino acids: CASSPDSAYRYGYTF.

V and J are TRBV18 and TRBJ2-5; D tentatively reads TRBD1 or TRBD2 (7 bases each). Gene TRBJ2-7 matches the end of the DNA better, so the J call may be wrong. The CDR3 covers 15 residues. Germline V gene sequence: CDR1 KGHSH, CDR2 LQKENI. In DNA form, the CDR3 reads TGTGCCAGCTCACCAGCCAGGGGGGGTTCCTACGAGCAGTACTTC. Its protein is CASSPARGGSYEQYF.

This clone came up once. This chain joins TRBV4-2 and TRBJ1-6; D not certain. Per germline, CDR1 LGHNA and CDR2 YNFKEQ. This CDR3 spans 16 amino acids. Trimming cost V 0 bases and J 8 bases, with 14 bases left between them. CDR3 sequence reads: CASSQEVARKDSPLHF. The CDR3 bases are TGTGCCAGCAGCCAAGAAGTCGCGCGTAAGGATTCACCCCTCCACTTT.

This clone was detected a few times. The rearrangement joins TRBV4-3 to TRBJ2-7, with TRBD1 matching 7 bases. The CDR3 has 16 residues. V shed 3 bases, J shed 2 bases, and the junction held 10 bases outside the gene matches. Germline V gene lookup returns CDR1 LGHNA and CDR2 YSLEER. The CDR3 DNA follows: TGCGCCAGCAGCCATACTTACGAGACAGGGACCTACGAGCAGTACTTC. Its protein product is CASSHTYETGTYEQYF.